The text below deals with one T cell receptor (beta chain). What it binds is unknown. PCR employed 60 Vbeta and 13 Jbeta primers. Only in-frame clones appear in the TCRdb table, and some are missing; sequencing was by immunoSEQ multiplex PCR. The sample includes around 180,000 clones, less than 85% of them seen just once. The V end lost 7 bases, the J end lost 4 bases, and 17 bases lay between the germline ends. The germline V gene encodes CDR1 LNHDA and CDR2 SQIVND (reference sequence). CDR3 length equals 15 residues. The entry originates in a study of cytomegalovirus exposure and HLA in healthy donors. Study-wide points: Three of the chains that were CMV-associated were confirmed in vitro to be specific for CMV antigens. Fewer N-insertions than the 666-donor mean were reportedly shown by an Asian-associated ancestry cluster in a later analysis. CMV serostatus alone was available as immune exposure information.

Input material: PBMCs. The rearrangement links TRBV19 to TRBJ1-5; D remains ambiguous. The sequence was obtained from a boy between 2 and 10 years old in good health and CMV-seronegative. In DNA, the CDR3 is TGTGCCAGTAACCCCGGAGGACGGAGTAATCAGCCCCAGCATTTT. Protein product: CASNPGGRSNQPQHF.